This T cell receptor beta chain was profiled in a study of OX40 agonist ivuxolimab in advanced cancers. The wider study: Subjects had a mean age of around 60 years, with a range of about 23 to 79; almost 85% were male.

Study outcomes and limitations: In a subset of nonresponders, normalized T-cell clonal expansion was also low. CD8+ T cells showed, on average, more clonal expansion than CD4+ cells.

This table comes from immunoSEQ multiplex PCR, and its TCRdb copy is limited to in-frame clones, with some not included. The sample lists 65,000 to 95,000 clones; more than 85% were seen once. This clone was picked up one time. The antigen is unknown. The same CDR3 can be traced to other DNA sequences in this sample. V dropped 2 bases and J dropped 2 bases, with 9 bases sitting between them. CDR3 size: 14 residues. Germline V lookup: CDR1 SGHRS, CDR2 YFSETQ. The material was CD4+ or CD8+ T cells sorted from blood, obtained in a trial of the OX40 agonist ivuxolimab. V is TRBV5-1 and J is TRBJ2-3; possible D gene TRBD2, 6 bases. The origin of this receptor is an adult with an advanced solid tumor such as melanoma, head and neck, liver or kidney cancer. The DNA for the CDR3 is TGCGCCAGCAGCTTTGGCGGGGTCACAGATACGCAGTATTTT. Encoded protein: CASSFGGVTDTQYF.